Each of the 8 T cell receptor beta chains below was sequenced from the same sample in a study of T cell repertoires in cytomegalovirus infection. MiXCR was run by TCRdb on the reads, yielding one entry per CDR3 protein. The table includes more than 400,000 distinct CDR3 sequences, about 30% detected once. Material for sequencing was PBMCs. These TCRs come from a human donor in good health (CMV status not recorded). Some clones in this sample may be carry-over from other donors' samples.

Only one count was recorded for this clonotype. J is TRBJ1-2 and V is TRBV9, with D possibly matching TRBD1 (5 bases). The ends were cut back, 6 bases at V and 7 bases at J, with 22 bases in the middle. This CDR3 is built from 15 residues. Germline values: CDR1 SGDLS, CDR2 YYNGEE. CDR3 coding DNA: TGTGCCAGCAACCCAGGCGAGGCCCCTCAGGGTGGCTACACCTTC. This encodes CASNPGEAPQGGYTF.

The rearrangement links TRBV27 to TRBJ2-4; D assignment may be TRBD1 or TRBD2 (5 bases each). CDR1 and CDR2 (germline): MNHEY, SMNVEV (reference sequence). Trimming shortened V by 5 bases and J by 3 bases, and 14 bases separated the two germline ends. This CDR3 comprises 15 residues. Written as DNA, the CDR3 is TGTGCCAGCAGTCCGGGGTCGACAGTCAAAAACATTCAGTACTTC. It specifies CASSPGSTVKNIQYF.

This chain joins TRBV20-1 and TRBJ1-5; no clear D gene. CDR1 and CDR2 from the germline V gene are DFQATT and SNEGSKA (reference sequence). V lost 1 base and J lost 0, with 10 bases in between. The length of the CDR3 is 15 residues. The CDR3 region has the DNA TGCAGTGCTAGAGCTTCGGTAGGTAGCAATCAGCCCCAGCATTTT. Translation gives CSARASVGSNQPQHF.

This clonotype was counted between two and nine times. V gene TRBV10-2 combines with J gene TRBJ2-3, with 12 bases fitting TRBD2. The germline V gene encodes CDR1 WSHSY and CDR2 SAAADI. With 7 bases clipped from V and 3 bases from J, the junction kept 5 bases outside the gene matches. The CDR3 is 15 amino acids. The CDR3 is CASKVGTSGTDTQYF. Here the CDR3 DNA reads TGCGCCAGCAAGGTCGGGACTAGCGGGACAGATACGCAGTATTTT.

This clonotype has just a few counts. The chain links TRBV5-1 to TRBJ2-5; tentatively, D is TRBD1 (5 bases). The CDR3 is 14 amino acids. The germline gives CDR1 SGHRS, CDR2 YFSETQ. Deletions cut 5 bases from V and 5 bases from J, with 16 bases between. The CDR3 loop reads CASSSFAGSETQYF. CDR3 DNA sequence: TGCGCCAGCAGTTCTTTCGCAGGGTCGGAGACCCAGTACTTC.

This clonotype was observed a handful of times. The rearrangement uses TRBV27 and TRBJ1-2; D call uncertain. CDR3 length: 16 residues. Per germline, CDR1 MNHEY and CDR2 SMNVEV (reference sequence). The V end was cut by 5 bases, the J end by 1 base, with 17 bases between. CDR3 sequence: CASSPSRLIRNYGYTF. The CDR3 DNA reads as TGTGCCAGCAGTCCCTCCCGGCTGATACGTAACTATGGCTACACCTTC.

This clonotype turned up a few times. V usage is TRBV6-2 or TRBV6-3 and J usage is TRBJ1-5; D is unclear. The CDR3 runs 15 residues. Germline V gene sequence: CDR1 MNHEY, CDR2 SVGEGT. Trimming removed 2 bases at V and 3 bases at J, with 11 bases between. The CDR3 sequence is CASSYGVVDNQPQHF. CDR3 nucleotides: TGTGCCAGCAGTTACGGTGTAGTCGACAATCAGCCCCAGCATTTT.

This clonotype was recorded at least ten times. The chain recombines TRBV12-3 or TRBV12-4 with TRBJ2-5; TRBD2 aligns across 10 bases. There are 15 residues in the CDR3. J lost 1 base, V lost 5 bases, and 4 bases had no gene match. CDR3 nucleotide sequence: TGTGCCAGCAGTCCTAGCGGGAGTGGCCAAGAGACCCAGTACTTC. Translating it yields CASSPSGSGQETQYF.